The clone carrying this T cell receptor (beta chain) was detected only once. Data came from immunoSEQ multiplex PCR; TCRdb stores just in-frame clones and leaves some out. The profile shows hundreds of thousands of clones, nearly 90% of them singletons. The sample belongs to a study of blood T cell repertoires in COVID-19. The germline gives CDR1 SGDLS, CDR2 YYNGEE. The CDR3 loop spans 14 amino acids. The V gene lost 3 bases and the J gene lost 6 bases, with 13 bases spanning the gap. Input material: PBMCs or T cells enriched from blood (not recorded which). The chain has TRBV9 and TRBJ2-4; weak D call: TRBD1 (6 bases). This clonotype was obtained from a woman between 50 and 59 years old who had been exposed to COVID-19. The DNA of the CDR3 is TGTGCCAGCAGCGGTAGAGGGGGTGGAAACATTCAGTACTTC. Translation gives CASSGRGGGNIQYF.